Presented here are 18 T cell receptor beta chains from one specimen sequenced in a study of shared clonotypes between healthy human individuals. CD8 cells classed as naive were CD45RO-negative and positively selected for CCR7, excluding terminally differentiated effector memory CD45RA+ cells. Sequenced by immunoSEQ multiplex PCR; TCRdb stores in-frame clones only, minus some. The sample has approximately 2,000,000 clones, about 93% seen once. The sequencing sample was made of naive CD8+ T cells from PBMCs. The receptors here all came from a young man in good health. Some clones in this sample may be carry-over from other donors' samples.

The CDR3 loop reads CASSLVPGAGELFF. The CDR3 region has the DNA TGTGCCAGCAGCCTCGTGCCGGGGGCCGGGGAGCTGTTTTTT. The chain recombines TRBV27 with TRBJ2-2, with a tentative D call TRBD2 (6 bases). Germline CDR1 is MNHEY and CDR2 is SMNVEV (reference sequence). Trimming pared 6 bases from V and 6 bases from J, leaving 14 bases between. This CDR3 has 14 residues.

Points on this clone: At the DNA level, this CDR3 is encoded by other sequences in the same sample as well. J is TRBJ1-1 and V is TRBV4-1, with D possibly TRBD1 on 5 matching bases. V lost 3 bases and J 2 bases, leaving 10 bases between the germline ends. Per germline, CDR1 MGHRA and CDR2 YSYEKL. This CDR3 contains 14 residues. CDR3 nucleotides: TGCGCCAGCAGCCAGGGACGGGGAAACACTGAAGCTTTCTTT. Its translation: CASSQGRGNTEAFF.

The V gene is TRBV9, the J gene TRBJ1-1; 9 nucleotides align to TRBD1. The V segment lost 1 base and the J segment 6 bases; nucleotides outside the gene matches: 7. This CDR3 has 15 residues. The germline V gene encodes CDR1 SGDLS and CDR2 YYNGEE. CDR3 nucleotide sequence: TGTGCCAGCAGCGTACCGGGACAGGGAGTATCTGAAGCTTTCTTT. Amino acid sequence: CASSVPGQGVSEAFF. The whole variable domain, filled in from reference TRBV9 and TRBJ1-1, reads DSGVTQTPKHLITATGQRVTLRCSPRSGDLSVYWYQQSLDQGLQFLIQYYNGEERAKGNILERFSAQQFPDLHSELNLSSLELGDSALYFCASSVPGQGVSEAFFGQGTRLTVV.

This rearrangement joins TRBV15 to TRBJ1-1; perhaps TRBD1 as D (6 bases). Trimming shortened V by 5 bases and J by 2 bases, and 15 bases separated the two germline ends. The germline V gene encodes CDR1 LNHNV and CDR2 YYDKDF (reference sequence). The CDR3 length is 15 residues. This CDR3 is CATSAEGQPNTEAFF. The CDR3 DNA reads as TGTGCCACCAGCGCCGAGGGACAACCAAACACTGAAGCTTTCTTT.

The chain links TRBV10-3 to TRBJ2-5; the match to TRBD2 covers 12 bases. The CDR3 spans 13 residues. Per germline, CDR1 ENHRY and CDR2 SYGVKD. The CDR3 protein is CALSSGRAETQYF. CDR3 sequence (DNA): TGTGCACTTTCTAGCGGGAGGGCCGAGACCCAGTACTTC.

In its sample, this clone was seen once. The chain links TRBV5-6 to TRBJ2-1; 8 bases are a match to TRBD1. Germline V gene data show CDR1 as SGHDT and CDR2 as YYEEEE. J was trimmed by 9 bases and V by 2 bases; bases with no gene match: 7. This CDR3 is 14 amino acids long. The CDR3 nucleotides are TGTGCCAGCAGCTTCCAGGGGGCGTGGGGTGAGCAGTTCTTC. This codes for CASSFQGAWGEQFF.

The chain uses TRBV7-9 and TRBJ2-5, with TRBD2 as a possible D gene (7 bases). CDR3 length equals 16 residues. Trimming left V 6 bases short and J 5 bases short, with 22 bases between. Looked up from germline, CDR1 is SEHNR and CDR2 is FQNEAQ (reference sequence). CDR3 DNA sequence: TGTGCCAGCAGTTCAAGACGGGGGGCGAAGGAGGAGACCCAGTACTTC. This codes for CASSSRRGAKEETQYF.

The gene calls are TRBV7-8 and TRBJ2-3; D perhaps matches TRBD2 (6 bases). The V gene's germline CDR1 is SGHVS and CDR2 FQNEAQ. Deletions cut 6 bases from V and 6 bases from J, with 13 bases between. The CDR3 covers 13 residues. Here the CDR3 reads CASRGRKRDTQYF. CDR3 nucleotides: TGTGCCAGCAGGGGGAGGAAAAGGGATACGCAGTATTTT.

This chain links TRBV30 with TRBJ2-3; D unclear. This CDR3 has 14 amino acids. CDR1 and CDR2 (germline): GTSNPN, SVGIG (reference sequence). Trimming took 1 base from V and 2 from J, leaving 10 bases between them. The CDR3 DNA reads as TGTGCCTGGAGTGGAGCGCAGACCACAGATACGCAGTATTTT. It yields the protein CAWSGAQTTDTQYF.

The rearrangement uses TRBV4-3 and TRBJ2-1; TRBD2 matches at 8 bases. V was pared by 1 base and J by 3 bases, with 8 bases of the junction left unmatched. The CDR3 length is 17 residues. Germline-derived CDR1 and CDR2 are LGHNA and YSLEER. The CDR3 bases are TGCGCCAGCAGCCAAGCGGGGAGAGCGGGGGTCTACAATGAGCAGTTCTTC. As protein: CASSQAGRAGVYNEQFF.

The chain joins TRBV25-1 to TRBJ1-6; weak D call: TRBD1 (5 bases). The V and J ends lost 3 bases and 9 bases respectively, with 21 bases between them. The CDR3 consists of 17 residues. Germline assignment: CDR1 MGHDK and CDR2 SYGVNS. As DNA, the CDR3 is TGTGCCAGCAGTGACCTTAGGCAGGGATTAAAGGGTTCACCCCTCCACTTT. This encodes CASSDLRQGLKGSPLHF.

The J gene is TRBJ1-2, the V gene TRBV9; D may be TRBD1 (5 bases). Germline V gene lookup returns CDR1 SGDLS and CDR2 YYNGEE. The CDR3 covers 15 residues. V lost 4 bases and J lost 3, with 16 bases in between. CDR3 DNA sequence: TGTGCCAGCAGCCCCCATCGGTTGGGGGACTATGGCTACACCTTC. This translates into CASSPHRLGDYGYTF.

In its sample, this clone was seen once. V gene TRBV15 combines with J gene TRBJ2-1; tentatively, D is TRBD2 (5 bases). V lost 6 bases to trimming and J lost 0 bases, with 9 bases between them. Germline CDR1 reads LNHNV; CDR2 reads YYDKDF (reference sequence). This CDR3 is 14 amino acids long. The CDR3 is CATRPGSSYNEQFF. As DNA, the CDR3 is TGTGCCACCAGGCCGGGAAGCTCCTACAATGAGCAGTTCTTC.

This chain links TRBV9 with TRBJ1-2; D ambiguous. There are 15 residues in the CDR3. Germline V gives CDR1 SGDLS, CDR2 YYNGEE. Deletions cut 0 bases from V and 4 bases from J, with 13 bases between. The CDR3 is CASSVGSSLIYGYTF. The CDR3 region has the DNA TGTGCCAGCAGCGTAGGGTCCTCCCTAATCTATGGCTACACCTTC.

The chain has TRBV19 and TRBJ1-1, with D perhaps TRBD1 (6 bases). Looked up from germline, CDR1 is LNHDA and CDR2 is SQIVND (reference sequence). This CDR3 region has 14 residues. The ends were cut back, 2 bases at V and 3 bases at J, with 10 bases in the middle. CDR3 protein: CASSIRGADTEAFF. CDR3 DNA: TGTGCCAGTAGTATACGGGGGGCAGACACTGAAGCTTTCTTT. The full variable domain, completed using reference TRBV19 and TRBJ1-1, is DGGITQSPKYLFRKEGQNVTLSCEQNLNHDAMYWYRQDPGQGLRLIYYSQIVNDFQKGDIAEGYSVSREKKESFPLTVTSAQKNPTAFYLCASSIRGADTEAFFGQGTRLTVV.

The chain links TRBV7-3 to TRBJ2-7; 10 bases fit TRBD2. CDR1 is SGHTA, CDR2 FQGTGA, per germline. The CDR3 extends over 17 amino acids. V was pared by 1 base and J by 4 bases, with 10 bases of the junction left unmatched. CDR3 nucleotides: TGTGCCAGCAGCTTAATACCTAGCGGGAGTAATGGGTACGAGCAGTACTTC. Its protein is CASSLIPSGSNGYEQYF.

The chain joins TRBV9 to TRBJ1-1; D gene uncertain. The CDR3 has 15 residues. Germline V gives CDR1 SGDLS, CDR2 YYNGEE. With 4 bases removed from V and 1 base from J, the gap between germline ends came to 14 bases. CDR3 residues: CASSYRGQENTEAFF. The CDR3 region has the DNA TGTGCCAGCAGCTATAGAGGGCAGGAGAACACTGAAGCTTTCTTT.

The chain recombines TRBV5-1 with TRBJ1-3; TRBD1 matches at 8 bases. Germline trimming cut 3 bases from V and 0 bases from J; bases unmatched to any gene: 17. This CDR3 is built from 20 residues. Germline V gene lookup returns CDR1 SGHRS and CDR2 YFSETQ. CDR3 sequence: CASSSSDTDRESFSGNTIYF. The CDR3 DNA sequence: TGCGCCAGCAGCTCCTCGGACACGGACAGGGAATCTTTCTCTGGAAACACCATATATTTT.